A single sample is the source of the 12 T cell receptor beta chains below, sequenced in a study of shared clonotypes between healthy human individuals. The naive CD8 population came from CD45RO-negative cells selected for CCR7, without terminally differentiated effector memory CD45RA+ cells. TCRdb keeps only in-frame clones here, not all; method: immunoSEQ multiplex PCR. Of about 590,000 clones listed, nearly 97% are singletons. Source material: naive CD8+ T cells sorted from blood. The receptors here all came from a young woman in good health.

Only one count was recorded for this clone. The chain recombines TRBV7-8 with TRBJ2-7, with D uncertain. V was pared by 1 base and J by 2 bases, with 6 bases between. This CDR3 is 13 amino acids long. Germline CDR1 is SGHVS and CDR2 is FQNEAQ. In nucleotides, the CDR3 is TGTGCCAGCAGCTTAGTCGCCCCCTACGAGCAGTACTTC. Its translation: CASSLVAPYEQYF.

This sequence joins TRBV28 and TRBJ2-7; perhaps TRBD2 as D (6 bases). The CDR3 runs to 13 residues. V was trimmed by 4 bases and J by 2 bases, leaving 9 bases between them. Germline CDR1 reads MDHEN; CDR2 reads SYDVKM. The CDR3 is CASSSGDPYEQYF. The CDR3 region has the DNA TGTGCCAGCAGTTCGGGAGACCCCTACGAGCAGTACTTC.

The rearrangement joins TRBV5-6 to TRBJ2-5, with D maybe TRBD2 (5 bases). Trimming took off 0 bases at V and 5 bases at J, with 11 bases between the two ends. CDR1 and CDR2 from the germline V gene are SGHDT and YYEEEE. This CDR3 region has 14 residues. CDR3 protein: CASSLGSSFETQYF. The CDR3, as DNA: TGTGCCAGCAGCTTGGGGTCTAGCTTTGAGACCCAGTACTTC.

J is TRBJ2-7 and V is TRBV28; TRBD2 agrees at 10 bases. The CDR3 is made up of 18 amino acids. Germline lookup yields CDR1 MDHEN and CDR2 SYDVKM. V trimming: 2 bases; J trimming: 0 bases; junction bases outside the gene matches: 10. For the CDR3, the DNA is TGTGCCAGCAGTTTACCAATCGATAGCGGGAGGTACTCCTACGAGCAGTACTTC. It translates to CASSLPIDSGRYSYEQYF. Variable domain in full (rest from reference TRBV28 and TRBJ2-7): DVKVTQSSRYLVKRTGEKVFLECVQDMDHENMFWYRQDPGLGLRLIYFSYDVKMKEKGDIPEGYSVSREKKERFSLILESASTNQTSMYLCASSLPIDSGRYSYEQYFGPGTRLTVT.

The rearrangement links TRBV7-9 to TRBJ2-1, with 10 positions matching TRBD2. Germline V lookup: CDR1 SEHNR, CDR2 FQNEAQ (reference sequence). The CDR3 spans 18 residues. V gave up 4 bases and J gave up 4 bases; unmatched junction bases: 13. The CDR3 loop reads CASSSGGLAGVLYNEQFF. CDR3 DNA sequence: TGTGCCAGCAGCTCAGGGGGGCTAGCGGGAGTCTTGTACAATGAGCAGTTCTTC.

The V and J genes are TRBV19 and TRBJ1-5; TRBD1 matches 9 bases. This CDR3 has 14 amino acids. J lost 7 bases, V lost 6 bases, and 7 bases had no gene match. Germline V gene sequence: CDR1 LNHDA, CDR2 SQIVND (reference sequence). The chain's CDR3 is CASRRTGERQPQHF. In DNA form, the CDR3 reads TGTGCCAGTAGGCGGACAGGGGAACGGCAGCCCCAGCATTTT.

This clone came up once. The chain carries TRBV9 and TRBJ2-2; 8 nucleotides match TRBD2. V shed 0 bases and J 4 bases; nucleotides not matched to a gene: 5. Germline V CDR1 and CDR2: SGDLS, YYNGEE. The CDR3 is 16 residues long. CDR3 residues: CASSVASGSFTGELFF. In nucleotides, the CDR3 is TGTGCCAGCAGCGTAGCCAGCGGGAGCTTCACCGGGGAGCTGTTTTTT.

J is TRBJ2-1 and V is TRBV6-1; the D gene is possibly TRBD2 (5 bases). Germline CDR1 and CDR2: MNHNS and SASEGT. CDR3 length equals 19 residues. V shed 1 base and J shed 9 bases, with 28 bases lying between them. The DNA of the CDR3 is TGTGCCAGCAGTGAAGAGGAGGCAGGTCCGGATAGTTTTGACGGTGAGCAGTTCTTC. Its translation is CASSEEEAGPDSFDGEQFF.

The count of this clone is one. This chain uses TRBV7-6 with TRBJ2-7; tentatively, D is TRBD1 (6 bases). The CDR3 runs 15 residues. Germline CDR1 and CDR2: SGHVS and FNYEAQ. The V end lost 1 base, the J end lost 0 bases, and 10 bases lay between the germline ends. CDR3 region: CASSLGDRSSYEQYF. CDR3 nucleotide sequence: TGTGCCAGCAGCTTAGGAGACAGGAGCTCCTACGAGCAGTACTTC.

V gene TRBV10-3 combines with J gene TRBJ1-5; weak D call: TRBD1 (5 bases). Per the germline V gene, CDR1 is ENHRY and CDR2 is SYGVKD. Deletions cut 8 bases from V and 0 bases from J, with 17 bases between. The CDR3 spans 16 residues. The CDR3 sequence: CAIGDPQEYSNQPQHF. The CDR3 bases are TGTGCCATCGGGGACCCTCAGGAGTATAGCAATCAGCCCCAGCATTTT.

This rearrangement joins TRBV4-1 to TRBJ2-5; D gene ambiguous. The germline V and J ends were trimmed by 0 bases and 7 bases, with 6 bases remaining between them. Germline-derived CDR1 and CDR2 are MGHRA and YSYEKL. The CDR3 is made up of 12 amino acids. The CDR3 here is CASSQDRRTQYF. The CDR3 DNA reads TGCGCCAGCAGCCAAGACCGACGGACCCAGTACTTC.

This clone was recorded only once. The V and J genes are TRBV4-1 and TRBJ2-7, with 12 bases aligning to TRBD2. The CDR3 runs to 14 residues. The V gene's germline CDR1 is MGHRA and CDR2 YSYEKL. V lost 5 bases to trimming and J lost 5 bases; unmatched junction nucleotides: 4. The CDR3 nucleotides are TGCGCCAGCAGCGAAGGACTAGCGGGGAACGAGCAGTACTTC. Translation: CASSEGLAGNEQYF.